The T cell receptor beta chain described here comes from a study of shared clonotypes between healthy human individuals. The overall study: The cohort had two women and a few men, ages 18 to 49. Each donor had three CD4 naive, three CD4 memory, two CD8 naive and one CD8 memory plate.

Germline CDR1 reads MNHEY; CDR2 reads SVGAGI. The CDR3 length is 14 residues. The V end lost 5 bases, the J end lost 7 bases, and 16 bases lay between the germline ends. Comment on this clone: Its antigen is not known.

Study-wide results and limits: In four donors, about 5% of naive CD4 clonotypes appeared in common.

TCRdb's table, derived via immunoSEQ multiplex PCR, lists solely in-frame clones and lacks some. Of a few hundred thousand clones listed, around 97% are singletons. Sequencing input: naive CD4+ T cells sorted from blood. As for subset: CD45RA+ positively selected. The rearrangement links TRBV6-5 to TRBJ2-3; D may be TRBD2 (5 bases). The sequence derives from a woman aged 25 to 39 in good health. The DNA for the CDR3 is TGTGCCAGCAGTGTCGCGAGGGCAAGGAATACGCAGTATTTT. Translation: CASSVARARNTQYF.